This entry lists 11 T cell receptor beta chains sequenced from one sample in a study of blood T cell repertoires in COVID-19. Clones were read by immunoSEQ multiplex PCR, and TCRdb kept only the in-frame ones, dropping some. The repertoire holds around 130,000 clones, 90% seen once, with 3% to 4% in the top ten. Sequenced: peripheral blood. The receptors come from a man between 45 and 60 years old with active COVID-19.

J is TRBJ2-5 and V is TRBV2, with D possibly matching TRBD2 (5 bases). The CDR3 loop spans 13 amino acids. V lost 6 bases and J 8 bases, leaving 16 bases between the germline ends. CDR1 is SNHLY, CDR2 FYNNEI, per germline. The CDR3 DNA reads TGTGCCAGCAGGGGTGGAGGAGCAGGAACCCAGTACTTC. As protein: CASRGGGAGTQYF. Combining the CDR3 with reference TRBV2 and TRBJ2-5 gives the whole variable domain EPEVTQTPSHQVTQMGQEVILRCVPISNHLYFYWYRQILGQKVEFLVSFYNNEISEKSEIFDDQFSVERPDGSNFTLKIRSTKLEDSAMYFCASRGGGAGTQYFGPGTRLLVL.

The chain carries TRBV6-5 and TRBJ1-2; D remains unclear. This CDR3 region has 15 residues. Trimming took off 5 bases at V and 1 base at J, with 14 bases between the two ends. The germline CDR1 and CDR2 sequences are MNHEY and SVGAGI. The CDR3 loop reads CASSTYRIFNYGYTF. The CDR3 DNA sequence: TGTGCCAGCAGTACCTATCGTATTTTTAACTATGGCTACACCTTC.

The rearrangement joins TRBV25-1 to TRBJ1-4, with 9 positions matching TRBD1. V shed 7 bases and J 5 bases; nucleotides not matched to a gene: 5. Per germline, CDR1 MGHDK and CDR2 SYGVNS. CDR3 size: 14 residues. The CDR3, as DNA: TGTGCCAGCATGCCGGGACAGGGAAATGAAAAACTGTTTTTT. It specifies CASMPGQGNEKLFF.

The CDR3 here is CASSQDSRTSIYNEQFF. The CDR3 coding sequence is TGTGCCAGCAGCCAAGATTCACGGACTAGCATCTACAATGAGCAGTTCTTC. The rearrangement uses TRBV3-1 (or the pseudogene TRBV3-2) and TRBJ2-1, with TRBD2 matching 8 bases. The CDR3 totals 17 residues. V was pared by 0 bases and J by 3 bases, with 7 bases of the junction left unmatched. The germline CDR1 and CDR2 sequences are LGHDT and YNNKEL (reference sequence).

The gene calls are TRBV4-1 and TRBJ2-2, with 7 bases aligning to TRBD2. The ends lost 2 bases at V and 5 bases at J; junction bases unmatched: 8. From germline, CDR1 is MGHRA and CDR2 YSYEKL. The length of the CDR3 is 16 residues. CDR3 sequence reads: CASSQKAGSLTGELFF. The CDR3 coding sequence is TGCGCCAGCAGCCAAAAAGCGGGGAGTCTTACCGGGGAGCTGTTTTTT.

V is TRBV5-6 and J is TRBJ2-5; possible D gene TRBD2, 6 bases. V lost 3 bases and J lost 5, with 26 bases in between. CDR3 length: 18 amino acids. Germline assignment: CDR1 SGHDT and CDR2 YYEEEE. CDR3 coding DNA: TGTGCCAGCAGCTCCTGGACTCAGCGGGCCCGATCGGATGAGACCCAGTACTTC. Its protein product is CASSSWTQRARSDETQYF.

This clone was counted a single time. This rearrangement joins TRBV4-1 to TRBJ2-7; TRBD2 agrees at 10 bases. Looked up from germline, CDR1 is MGHRA and CDR2 is YSYEKL. After removal of 4 bases from V and 2 bases from J, the junction contained 5 bases not matched to a gene. This CDR3 comprises 15 residues. As DNA, the CDR3 is TGCGCCAGCAGCCTATCACTAGCGGGGCCCTACGAGCAGTACTTC. Encoded protein: CASSLSLAGPYEQYF.

This chain connects TRBV7-9 to TRBJ1-1; a weak D match, TRBD1 (5 bases). Trimming took off 7 bases at V and 3 bases at J, with 21 bases between the two ends. CDR1 is SEHNR, CDR2 FQNEAQ, per germline (reference sequence). The CDR3 length is 16 residues. CDR3 residues: CASTRGGVYSDTEAFF. CDR3 nucleotides: TGTGCCAGCACCCGCGGAGGGGTCTACAGCGACACTGAAGCTTTCTTT.

The chain combines TRBV19 with TRBJ1-2, with D perhaps matching TRBD1 (5 bases). Germline CDR1 LNHDA, CDR2 SQIVND (reference sequence). Trimming pared 3 bases from V and 1 base from J, leaving 12 bases between. CDR3 length equals 15 residues. CDR3 sequence: CASSIPGHNNYGYTF. In DNA form, the CDR3 reads TGTGCCAGTAGTATCCCCGGACACAATAACTATGGCTACACCTTC. The variable domain in full, with the rest retrieved from reference TRBV19 and TRBJ1-2, is DGGITQSPKYLFRKEGQNVTLSCEQNLNHDAMYWYRQDPGQGLRLIYYSQIVNDFQKGDIAEGYSVSREKKESFPLTVTSAQKNPTAFYLCASSIPGHNNYGYTFGSGTRLTVV.

This chain links TRBV5-6 with TRBJ2-1, with 7 nucleotides matching TRBD2. The CDR3 has 15 residues. Germline trimming cut 0 bases from V and 6 bases from J; bases unmatched to any gene: 6. From germline, CDR1 is SGHDT and CDR2 YYEEEE. DNA of the CDR3: TGTGCCAGCAGCTTGGATGGGGGGGTCTTCAATGAGCAGTTCTTC. This encodes CASSLDGGVFNEQFF. The whole variable domain, remainder taken from reference TRBV5-6 and TRBJ2-1, is DAGVTQSPTHLIKTRGQQVTLRCSPKSGHDTVSWYQQALGQGPQFIFQYYEEEERQRGNFPDRFSGHQFPNYSSELNVNALLLGDSALYLCASSLDGGVFNEQFFGPGTRLTVL.

This sequence joins TRBV11-2 and TRBJ1-4; D is ambiguous. The V end lost 1 base, the J end lost 1 base, and 13 bases lay between the germline ends. Germline values: CDR1 SGHAT, CDR2 FQNNGV. This CDR3 is 17 amino acids long. The CDR3 region is CASSLGLLGRTNEKLFF. CDR3 nucleotide sequence: TGTGCCAGCAGCTTAGGATTGTTGGGGAGAACTAATGAAAAACTGTTTTTT.